This entry lists 3 T cell receptor beta chains sequenced from one sample in a study of low-dose radiotherapy and immunotherapy resistance in tumors. First-strand cDNA relied on TRAV- and TRBV-specific primers spanning alpha and beta chains. Amplification of TCRs used a constant-region primer and V-primer adapter for 20 PCR cycles. TCRdb called the reads again in MiXCR, with one record for every CDR3 protein. The table lists under 70,000 distinct CDR3 sequences, less than 25% of them singletons. Time point of the sample: before trial treatment. Sequenced material: PBMCs, taken before treatment. Every receptor here comes from a male donor with prostate cancer.

This clonotype was detected many times. The chain has TRBV9 and TRBJ2-7; D might be TRBD1 or TRBD2, each matching 5 bases. Trimming took off 0 bases at V and 4 bases at J, with 14 bases between the two ends. Per germline, CDR1 SGDLS and CDR2 YYNGEE. The CDR3 is made up of 15 amino acids. The CDR3 DNA sequence: TGTGCCAGCAGCGTAGATCCTTGGGGGAGTTACGAGCAGTACTTC. Amino acids: CASSVDPWGSYEQYF.

This clonotype showed up many times. Sequence at one end of the junction differs from germline and may be a read error. This chain joins TRBV6-6 and TRBJ2-7; the D gene could be TRBD1 or TRBD2 (7 bases each). Germline V gene sequence: CDR1 MNHNY, CDR2 SVGAGI (reference sequence). This CDR3 is built from 12 residues. The CDR3 reads CASSLTGTAGHF. For the CDR3, the DNA is TGTGCCAGCAGTCTCACCGGGACAGCGGGACACTTC.

Only one count was recorded for this clonotype. A clone one base away is much larger, so this may be a read error. V is TRBV5-3 and J is TRBJ2-7, with D maybe TRBD1 (5 bases). TRBV5-3 has ORF status, its function being uncertain. The CDR3 consists of 16 residues. The CDR3 here is CASSLFSRSGSYEQYF. In DNA form, the CDR3 reads TGTGCCAGCAGCTTGTTTTCGCGGTCAGGGTCCTACGAGCAGTACTTC.